This record covers a single TCR beta chain. These data belong to a study of blood T cell repertoires in COVID-19. In the study overall: Samples representing acute and convalescent COVID-19 were sourced from the United States, Italy and Spain.

V gave up 7 bases and J gave up 4 bases; unmatched junction bases: 10. The CDR3 has 15 amino acids. CDR1 is SGHRS and CDR2 is YFSETQ in the germline V gene. How the authors handled the data: Counts of nucleated cells, estimated from reference gene primer amplification, were obtained. The assay was immunoSEQ multiplex PCR, and TCRdb's table has in-frame clones only and misses some. The D gene and trimming were derived from the DNA, and the V and J assignments and clone size from that table. The data contain 250,000 to 350,000 clones, around 90% of them singletons. The TCR comes from a woman aged 30 to 39 who had recovered from COVID-19. V usage is TRBV5-1 and J usage is TRBJ2-3; 9 bases fit TRBD2. The sequenced sample was PBMCs or T cells enriched from blood (not recorded which). CDR3 in DNA: TGCGCCAGCTGGTCAGCGGGAGGTTTCGCAGATACGCAGTATTTT. It yields the protein CASWSAGGFADTQYF.